This TCR beta chain was found in a study of T cell repertoires in cytomegalovirus infection. The wider study: CMV infection together with matching HLA type was indicated by public TCR beta signatures. General study results and limits: The response measured ex vivo was dominated by TCR beta clonotypes (HLA-C-restricted and CMV-specific).

This CDR3 comprises 12 residues. Germline V gene data show CDR1 as MDHEN and CDR2 as SYDVKM. V was shortened by 7 bases and J by 7 bases, with 13 bases between the two germline ends. This clonotype was seen repeatedly, ten times or more. Antigen: not known. TCRdb analysed the reads with MiXCR anew, one entry per CDR3 protein. The sample has 200,000 to 250,000 distinct CDR3 sequences; approximately 7% are singletons. This clonotype was sampled from a human donor in good health (CMV status not recorded). Some clones in this sample may be carry-over from other donors' samples. V and J are TRBV28 and TRBJ1-1; D gene unclear. The sequenced sample was PBMCs. CDR3 amino acids: CASTANGNEAFF. For the CDR3, the DNA is TGTGCCAGCACCGCCAACGGGAATGAAGCTTTCTTT.